This TCR beta chain was identified during a study of blood T cells in healthy people across ages. This clonotype was seen a single time. Primers used in a second PCR of roughly 7 to 12 cycles were a sample-barcoded 5' primer and a J-beta primer mix. Carrying 12 random nucleotides, a template-switch adaptor labeled each individual cDNA molecule. MiXCR, applied by TCRdb to the 5' RACE reads, yields one record per CDR3 protein. This sample has 750,000 to 1,000,000 distinct CDR3 sequences; under 35% occur once, and the top ten carry around 9.6%. The V gene lost 2 bases and the J gene lost 0 bases, with 11 bases spanning the gap. Germline V gene lookup returns CDR1 KGHSH and CDR2 LQKENI. This CDR3 region has 17 residues. The same sample was also used in a study of T cells of mothers and their children.

The rearrangement links TRBV18 to TRBJ2-6; D gene ambiguous. Sequenced input: blood. The origin of this receptor is a woman aged 40 to 55 in good health. CDR3 loop: CASSPKQANSGANVLTF. The CDR3 nucleotides read TGTGCCAGCTCACCAAAGCAGGCCAACTCTGGGGCCAACGTCCTGACTTTC.